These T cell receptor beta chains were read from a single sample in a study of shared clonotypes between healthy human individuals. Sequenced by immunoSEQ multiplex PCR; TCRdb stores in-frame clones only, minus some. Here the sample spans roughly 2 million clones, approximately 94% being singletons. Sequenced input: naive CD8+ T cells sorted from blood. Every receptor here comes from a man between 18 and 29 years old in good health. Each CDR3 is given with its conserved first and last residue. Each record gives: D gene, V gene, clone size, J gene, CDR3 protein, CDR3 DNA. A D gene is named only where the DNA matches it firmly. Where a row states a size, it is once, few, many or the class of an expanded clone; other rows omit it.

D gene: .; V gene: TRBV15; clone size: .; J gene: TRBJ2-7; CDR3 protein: CATSRDHGGFAYEQYF; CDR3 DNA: TGTGCCACCAGCAGAGATCATGGCGGGTTCGCCTACGAGCAGTACTTC
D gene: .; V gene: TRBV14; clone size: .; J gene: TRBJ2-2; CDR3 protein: CASSQDLGATGELFF; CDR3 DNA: TGTGCCAGCAGCCAAGATTTAGGGGCCACCGGGGAGCTGTTTTTT
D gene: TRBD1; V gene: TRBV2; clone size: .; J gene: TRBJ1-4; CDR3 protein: CASSEGTGVREKLFF; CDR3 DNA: TGTGCCAGCAGTGAAGGGACAGGGGTCAGGGAAAAACTGTTTTTT
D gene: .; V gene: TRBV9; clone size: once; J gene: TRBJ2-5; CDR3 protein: CASSSEGVPQETQYF; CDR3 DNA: TGTGCCAGCAGCAGCGAGGGGGTCCCACAAGAGACCCAGTACTTC
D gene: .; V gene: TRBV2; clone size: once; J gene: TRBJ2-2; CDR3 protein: CASSSLQGPYTGELFF; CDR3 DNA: TGTGCCAGCAGCTCACTCCAGGGGCCGTACACCGGGGAGCTGTTTTTT
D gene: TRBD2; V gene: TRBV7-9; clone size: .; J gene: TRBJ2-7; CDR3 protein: CASSSRLAGGPDEQYF; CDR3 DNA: TGTGCCAGCAGCTCAAGACTAGCGGGAGGGCCGGACGAGCAGTACTTC
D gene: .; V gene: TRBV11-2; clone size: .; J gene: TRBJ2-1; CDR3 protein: CASSVLGPYNEQFF; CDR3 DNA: TGTGCCAGCAGCGTCTTGGGCCCCTACAATGAGCAGTTCTTC
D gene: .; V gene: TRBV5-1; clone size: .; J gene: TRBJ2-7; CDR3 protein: CASSFRTDLSSYEQYF; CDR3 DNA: TGCGCCAGCAGCTTTAGGACCGATTTAAGCTCCTACGAGCAGTACTTC
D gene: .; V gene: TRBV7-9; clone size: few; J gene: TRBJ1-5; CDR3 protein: CASSLARSPQHF; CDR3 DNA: TGTGCCAGCAGCTTAGCGCGATCTCCCCAGCATTTT
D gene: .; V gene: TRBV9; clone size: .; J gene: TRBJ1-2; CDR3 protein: CASSALTGKTPYGYTF; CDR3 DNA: TGTGCCAGCAGCGCCTTAACAGGGAAAACCCCCTATGGCTACACCTTC
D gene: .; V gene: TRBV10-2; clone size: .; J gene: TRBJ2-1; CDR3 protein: CASWNPYNEQFF; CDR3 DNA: TGCGCCAGCTGGAACCCCTACAATGAGCAGTTCTTC
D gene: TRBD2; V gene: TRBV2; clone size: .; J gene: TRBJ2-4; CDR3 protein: CASFAGDKNIQYF; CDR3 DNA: TGTGCCAGTTTCGCGGGAGACAAAAACATTCAGTACTTC
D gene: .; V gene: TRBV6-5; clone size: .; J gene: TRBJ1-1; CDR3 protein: CASSYSSVGTEAFF; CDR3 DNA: TGTGCCAGCAGTTACTCGTCCGTTGGGACTGAAGCTTTCTTT
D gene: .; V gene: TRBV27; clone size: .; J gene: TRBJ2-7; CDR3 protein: CASSFGGYSSYEQYF; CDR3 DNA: TGTGCCAGCAGTTTTGGGGGCTACAGCTCCTACGAGCAGTACTTC
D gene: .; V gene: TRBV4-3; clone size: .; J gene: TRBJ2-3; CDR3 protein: CASSQAGVGDTQYF; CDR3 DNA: TGCGCCAGCAGCCAGGCAGGGGTCGGGGATACGCAGTATTTT
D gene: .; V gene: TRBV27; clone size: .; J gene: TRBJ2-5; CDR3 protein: CASSLRQGETQYF; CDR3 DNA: TGTGCCAGCAGTTTAAGGCAGGGAGAGACCCAGTACTTC
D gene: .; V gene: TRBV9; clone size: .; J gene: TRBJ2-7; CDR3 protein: CASSVVAEAYEQYF; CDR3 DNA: TGTGCCAGCAGCGTAGTGGCAGAAGCCTACGAGCAGTACTTC
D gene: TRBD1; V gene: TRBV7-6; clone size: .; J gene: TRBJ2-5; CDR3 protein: CASSPTLGDRGQETQYF; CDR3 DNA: TGTGCCAGCAGCCCCACCTTGGGGGACAGGGGCCAAGAGACCCAGTACTTC
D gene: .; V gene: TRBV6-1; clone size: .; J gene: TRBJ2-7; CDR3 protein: CASSPSYEQYF; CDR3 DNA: TGTGCCAGCAGTCCGTCCTACGAGCAGTACTTC
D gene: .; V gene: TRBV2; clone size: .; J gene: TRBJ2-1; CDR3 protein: CATHLDSSYNEQFF; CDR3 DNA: TGTGCCACCCACCTGGACAGTTCCTACAATGAGCAGTTCTTC
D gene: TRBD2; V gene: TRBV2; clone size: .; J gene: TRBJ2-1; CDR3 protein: CASSEILAGEYNEQFF; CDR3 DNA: TGTGCCAGCAGTGAAATCCTAGCGGGAGAATACAATGAGCAGTTCTTC
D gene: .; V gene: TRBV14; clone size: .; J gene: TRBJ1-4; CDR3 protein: CASSQDVRNEKLFF; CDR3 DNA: TGTGCCAGCAGCCAAGATGTCAGAAATGAAAAACTGTTTTTT
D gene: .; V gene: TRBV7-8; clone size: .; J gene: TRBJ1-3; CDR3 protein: CASSLDMTGNTIYF; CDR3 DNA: TGTGCCAGCAGCTTAGACATGACTGGAAACACCATATATTTT
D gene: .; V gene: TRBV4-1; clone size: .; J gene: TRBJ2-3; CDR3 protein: CASSQTWGATDTQYF; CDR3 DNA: TGCGCCAGCAGCCAAACGTGGGGGGCCACAGATACGCAGTATTTT
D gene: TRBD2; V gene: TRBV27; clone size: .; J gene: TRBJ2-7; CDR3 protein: CASSFQPSGVTYEQYF; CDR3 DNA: TGTGCCAGCAGTTTTCAGCCTAGCGGGGTCACCTACGAGCAGTACTTC
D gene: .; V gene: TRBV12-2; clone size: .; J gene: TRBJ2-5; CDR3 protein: CASRLIVPCGTGRETQYF; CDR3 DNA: TGTGCAAGTCGCTTAATTGTTCCCTGCGGGACAGGGAGAGAGACCCAGTACTTC